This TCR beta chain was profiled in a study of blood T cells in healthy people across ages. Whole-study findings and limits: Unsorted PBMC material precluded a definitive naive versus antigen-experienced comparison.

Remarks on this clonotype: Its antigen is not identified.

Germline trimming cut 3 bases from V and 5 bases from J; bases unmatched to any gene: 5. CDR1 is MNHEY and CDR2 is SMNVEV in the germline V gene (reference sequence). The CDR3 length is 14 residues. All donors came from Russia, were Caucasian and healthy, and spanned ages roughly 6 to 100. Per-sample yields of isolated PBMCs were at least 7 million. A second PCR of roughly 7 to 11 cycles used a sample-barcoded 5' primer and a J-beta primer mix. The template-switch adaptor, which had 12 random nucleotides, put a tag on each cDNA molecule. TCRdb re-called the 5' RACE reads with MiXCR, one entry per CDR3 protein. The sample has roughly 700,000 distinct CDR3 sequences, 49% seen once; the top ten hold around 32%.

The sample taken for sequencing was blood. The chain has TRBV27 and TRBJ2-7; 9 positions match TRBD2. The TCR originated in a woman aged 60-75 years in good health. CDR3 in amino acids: CASSFLAGNDEQYF. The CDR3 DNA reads TGTGCCAGCAGTTTTCTAGCGGGAAACGACGAGCAGTACTTC.